This entry features one TCR beta chain sequence. Its antigen is not known. Researchers ran immunoSEQ v3.0 at survey level. Method: immunoSEQ multiplex PCR; TCRdb's copy keeps in-frame clones and lacks some. Of 20,000 to 30,000 clones in the sample, less than 80% are singletons; the top ten hold about 9.1%. The sample originates from a study of long-term antiretroviral therapy in people with HIV. Findings of the study overall: The clones with expansion before ART were dominant in the repertoire at all time points.

From germline, CDR1 is LNHNV and CDR2 YYDKDF (reference sequence). The CDR3 contains 13 residues. The V end lost 0 bases, the J end lost 4 bases, and 6 bases lay between the germline ends. This sequence originates from a woman in her 40s with HIV. The source material was unsorted PBMCs, sampled 1.2 years after starting antiretroviral therapy. This rearrangement joins TRBV15 to TRBJ1-1; a possible D gene is TRBD1 (5 bases). The chain's CDR3 is CATSRDQGTEAFF. For the CDR3, the DNA is TGTGCCACCAGCAGAGATCAGGGCACTGAAGCTTTCTTT.